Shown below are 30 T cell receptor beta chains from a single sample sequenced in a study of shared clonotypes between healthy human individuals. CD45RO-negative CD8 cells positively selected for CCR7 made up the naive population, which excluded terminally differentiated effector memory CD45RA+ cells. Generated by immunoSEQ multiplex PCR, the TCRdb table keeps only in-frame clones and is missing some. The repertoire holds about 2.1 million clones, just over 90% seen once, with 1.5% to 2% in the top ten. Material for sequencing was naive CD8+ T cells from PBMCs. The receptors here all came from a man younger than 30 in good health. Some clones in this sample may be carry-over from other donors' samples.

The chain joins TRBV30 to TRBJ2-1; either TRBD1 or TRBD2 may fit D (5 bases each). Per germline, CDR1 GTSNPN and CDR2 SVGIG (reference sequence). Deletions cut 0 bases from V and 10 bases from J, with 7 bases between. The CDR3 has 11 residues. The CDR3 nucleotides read TGTGCCTGGAGTGTCGGGACCGAGCAGTTCTTC. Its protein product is CAWSVGTEQFF.

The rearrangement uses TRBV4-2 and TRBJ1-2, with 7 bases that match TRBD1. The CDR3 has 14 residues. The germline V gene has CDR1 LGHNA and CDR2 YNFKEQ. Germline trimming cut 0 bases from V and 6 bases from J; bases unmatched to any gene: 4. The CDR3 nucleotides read TGTGCCAGCAGCCAAGATCGAGGGGGCGATGGCTACACCTTC. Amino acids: CASSQDRGGDGYTF.

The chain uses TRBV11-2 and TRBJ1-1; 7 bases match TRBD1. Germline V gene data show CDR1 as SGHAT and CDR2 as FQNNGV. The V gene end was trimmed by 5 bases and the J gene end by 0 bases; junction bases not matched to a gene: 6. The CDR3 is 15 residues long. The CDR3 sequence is CASSGAQGMNTEAFF. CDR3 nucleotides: TGTGCCAGCAGCGGGGCACAGGGGATGAACACTGAAGCTTTCTTT.

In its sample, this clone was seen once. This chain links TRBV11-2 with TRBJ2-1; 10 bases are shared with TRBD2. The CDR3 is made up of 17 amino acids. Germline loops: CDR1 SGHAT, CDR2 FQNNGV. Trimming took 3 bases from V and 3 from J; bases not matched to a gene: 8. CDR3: CASSLGPSGSRYNEQFF. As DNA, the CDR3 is TGTGCCAGCAGCTTGGGTCCTAGCGGGAGTCGCTACAATGAGCAGTTCTTC.

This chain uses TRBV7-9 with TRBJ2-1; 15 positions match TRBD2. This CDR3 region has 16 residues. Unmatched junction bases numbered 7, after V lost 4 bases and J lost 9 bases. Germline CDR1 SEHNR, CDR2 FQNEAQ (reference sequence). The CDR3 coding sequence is TGTGCCAGCAGCTCCTCCGGGACTAGCGGGAGGAGTGAGCAGTTCTTC. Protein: CASSSSGTSGRSEQFF.

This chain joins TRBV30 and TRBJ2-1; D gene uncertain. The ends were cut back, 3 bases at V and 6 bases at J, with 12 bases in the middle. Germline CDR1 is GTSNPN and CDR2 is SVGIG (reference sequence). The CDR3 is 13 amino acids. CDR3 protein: CAWSPAWSNEQFF. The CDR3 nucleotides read TGTGCCTGGAGCCCCGCGTGGAGCAATGAGCAGTTCTTC.

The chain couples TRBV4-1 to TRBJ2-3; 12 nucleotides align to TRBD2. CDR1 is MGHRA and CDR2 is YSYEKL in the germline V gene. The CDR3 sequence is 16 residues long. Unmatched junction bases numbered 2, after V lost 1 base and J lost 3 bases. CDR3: CASSQGTSGRTDTQYF. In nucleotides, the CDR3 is TGCGCCAGCAGCCAAGGAACTAGCGGGAGGACAGATACGCAGTATTTT.

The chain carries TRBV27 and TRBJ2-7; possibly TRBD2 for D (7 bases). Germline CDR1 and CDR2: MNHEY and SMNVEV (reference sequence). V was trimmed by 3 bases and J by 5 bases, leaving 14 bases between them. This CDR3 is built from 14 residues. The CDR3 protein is CASSLGGASNEQYF. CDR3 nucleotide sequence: TGTGCCAGCAGTTTGGGGGGGGCGTCTAACGAGCAGTACTTC.

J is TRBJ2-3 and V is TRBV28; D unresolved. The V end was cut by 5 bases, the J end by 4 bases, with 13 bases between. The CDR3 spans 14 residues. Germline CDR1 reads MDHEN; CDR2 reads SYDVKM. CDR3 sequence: CASSSRSDPDTQYF. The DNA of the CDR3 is TGTGCCAGCAGTAGTAGGTCCGACCCAGATACGCAGTATTTT. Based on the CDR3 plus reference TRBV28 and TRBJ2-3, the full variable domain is DVKVTQSSRYLVKRTGEKVFLECVQDMDHENMFWYRQDPGLGLRLIYFSYDVKMKEKGDIPEGYSVSREKKERFSLILESASTNQTSMYLCASSSRSDPDTQYFGPGTRLTVL.

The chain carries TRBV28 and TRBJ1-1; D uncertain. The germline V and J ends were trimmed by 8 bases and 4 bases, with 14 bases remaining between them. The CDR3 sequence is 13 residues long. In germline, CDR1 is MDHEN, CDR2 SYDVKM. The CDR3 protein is CASSRVIGTEAFF. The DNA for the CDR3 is TGTGCCAGCTCACGGGTTATTGGCACTGAAGCTTTCTTT.

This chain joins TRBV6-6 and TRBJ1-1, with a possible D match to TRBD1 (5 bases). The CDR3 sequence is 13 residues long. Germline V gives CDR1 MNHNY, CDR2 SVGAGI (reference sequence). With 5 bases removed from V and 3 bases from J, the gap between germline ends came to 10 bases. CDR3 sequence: CASSPGFDTEAFF. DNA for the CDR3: TGTGCCAGCAGTCCAGGGTTTGACACTGAAGCTTTCTTT.

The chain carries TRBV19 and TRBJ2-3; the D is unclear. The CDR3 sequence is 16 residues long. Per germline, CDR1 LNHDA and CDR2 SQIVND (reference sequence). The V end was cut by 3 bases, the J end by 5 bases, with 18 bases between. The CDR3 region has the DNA TGTGCCAGTAGTATTGAATATTCGGTTTCGGTAGATACGCAGTATTTT. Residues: CASSIEYSVSVDTQYF.

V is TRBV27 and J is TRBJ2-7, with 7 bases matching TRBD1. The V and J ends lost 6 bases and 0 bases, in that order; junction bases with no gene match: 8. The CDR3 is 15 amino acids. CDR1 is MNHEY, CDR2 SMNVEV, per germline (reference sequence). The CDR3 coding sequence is TGTGCCAGCAGACCACAGGGGCCACTCTCCTACGAGCAGTACTTC. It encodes CASRPQGPLSYEQYF.

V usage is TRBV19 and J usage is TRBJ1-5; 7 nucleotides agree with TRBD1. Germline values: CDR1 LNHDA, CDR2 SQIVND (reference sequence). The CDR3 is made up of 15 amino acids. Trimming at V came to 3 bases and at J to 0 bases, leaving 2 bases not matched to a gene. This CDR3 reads CASSMTGSSNQPQHF. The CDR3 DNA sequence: TGTGCCAGTAGTATGACAGGGTCTAGCAATCAGCCCCAGCATTTT.

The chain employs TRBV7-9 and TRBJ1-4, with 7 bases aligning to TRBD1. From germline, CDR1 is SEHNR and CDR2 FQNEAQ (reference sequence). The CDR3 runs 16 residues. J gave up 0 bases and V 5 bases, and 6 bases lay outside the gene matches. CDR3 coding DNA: TGTGCCAGCAGCGACGGACAGGCGGCAACTAATGAAAAACTGTTTTTT. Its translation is CASSDGQAATNEKLFF. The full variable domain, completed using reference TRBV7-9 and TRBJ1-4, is DTGVSQNPRHKITKRGQNVTFRCDPISEHNRLYWYRQTLGQGPEFLTYFQNEAQLEKSRLLSDRFSAERPKGSFSTLEIQRTEQGDSAMYLCASSDGQAATNEKLFFGSGTQLSVL.

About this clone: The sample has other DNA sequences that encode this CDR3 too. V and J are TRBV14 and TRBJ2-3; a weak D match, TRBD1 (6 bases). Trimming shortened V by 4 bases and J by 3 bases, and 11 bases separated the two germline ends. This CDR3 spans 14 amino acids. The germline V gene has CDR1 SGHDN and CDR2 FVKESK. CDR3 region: CASSLTGFTDTQYF. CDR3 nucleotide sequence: TGTGCCAGCAGCCTTACAGGGTTTACAGATACGCAGTATTTT.

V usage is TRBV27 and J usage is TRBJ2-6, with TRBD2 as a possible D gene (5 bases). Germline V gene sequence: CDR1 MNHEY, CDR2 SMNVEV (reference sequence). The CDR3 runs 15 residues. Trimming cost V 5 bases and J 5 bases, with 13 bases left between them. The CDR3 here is CASSPYAGWANVLTF. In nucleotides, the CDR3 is TGTGCCAGCAGTCCATACGCGGGTTGGGCCAACGTCCTGACTTTC.

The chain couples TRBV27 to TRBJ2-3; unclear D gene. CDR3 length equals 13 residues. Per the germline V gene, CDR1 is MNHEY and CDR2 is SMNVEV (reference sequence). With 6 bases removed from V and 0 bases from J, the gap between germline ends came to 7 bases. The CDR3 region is CASRSVSTDTQYF. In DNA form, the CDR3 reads TGTGCCAGCAGGAGCGTAAGCACAGATACGCAGTATTTT.

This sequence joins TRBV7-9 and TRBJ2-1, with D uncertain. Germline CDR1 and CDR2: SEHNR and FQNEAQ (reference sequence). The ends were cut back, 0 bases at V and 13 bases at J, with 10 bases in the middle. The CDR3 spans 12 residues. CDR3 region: CASSLAGYHQFF. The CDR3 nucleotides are TGTGCCAGCAGCTTAGCCGGGTACCATCAGTTCTTC.

CDR3 DNA sequence: TGTGCCAGCAGCGTAGGGGACGGACCCTTTCAGCCCCAGCATTTT. Residues: CASSVGDGPFQPQHF. The chain joins TRBV9 to TRBJ1-5, with a possible D match to TRBD1 (5 bases). CDR1 and CDR2 (germline): SGDLS, YYNGEE. The V end lost 0 bases, the J end lost 6 bases, and 13 bases lay between the germline ends. The CDR3 is made up of 15 amino acids. The full variable domain, in which reference TRBV9 and TRBJ1-5 provide the parts outside the CDR3, is DSGVTQTPKHLITATGQRVTLRCSPRSGDLSVYWYQQSLDQGLQFLIQYYNGEERAKGNILERFSAQQFPDLHSELNLSSLELGDSALYFCASSVGDGPFQPQHFGDGTRLSIL.

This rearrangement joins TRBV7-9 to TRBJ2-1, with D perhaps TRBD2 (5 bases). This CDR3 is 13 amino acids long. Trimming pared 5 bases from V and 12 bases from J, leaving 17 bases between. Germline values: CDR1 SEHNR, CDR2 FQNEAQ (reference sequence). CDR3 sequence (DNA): TGTGCCAGCAGCGGAGGACCCCTCAAAGGGCAGTTCTTC. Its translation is CASSGGPLKGQFF.

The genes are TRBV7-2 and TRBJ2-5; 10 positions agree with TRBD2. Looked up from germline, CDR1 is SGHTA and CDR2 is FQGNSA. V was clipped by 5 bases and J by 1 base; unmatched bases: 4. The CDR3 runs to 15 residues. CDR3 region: CASSPGTSVQETQYF. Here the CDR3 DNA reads TGTGCCAGCAGCCCAGGGACTAGCGTCCAAGAGACCCAGTACTTC. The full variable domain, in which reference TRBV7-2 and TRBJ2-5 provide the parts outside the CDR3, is GAGVSQSPSNKVTEKGKDVELRCDPISGHTALYWYRQSLGQGLEFLIYFQGNSAPDKSGLPSDRFSAERTGGSVSTLTIQRTQQEDSAVYLCASSPGTSVQETQYFGPGTRLLVL.

CDR3 DNA sequence: TGTGCCAGCAGTGAAGCGAATAGTCGACAGGGATTCACAGATACGCAGTATTTT. It specifies CASSEANSRQGFTDTQYF. The chain carries TRBV2 and TRBJ2-3; 7 positions agree with TRBD1. Germline values: CDR1 SNHLY, CDR2 FYNNEI. This CDR3 is 18 amino acids long. V dropped 0 bases and J dropped 2; count of bases not matched to a gene: 11.

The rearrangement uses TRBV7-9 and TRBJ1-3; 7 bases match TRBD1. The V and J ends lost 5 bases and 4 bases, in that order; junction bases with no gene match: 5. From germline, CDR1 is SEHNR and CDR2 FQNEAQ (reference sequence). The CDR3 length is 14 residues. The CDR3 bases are TGTGCCAGCAGCATCAGGGGGGACGGAAACACCATATATTTT. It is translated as CASSIRGDGNTIYF.

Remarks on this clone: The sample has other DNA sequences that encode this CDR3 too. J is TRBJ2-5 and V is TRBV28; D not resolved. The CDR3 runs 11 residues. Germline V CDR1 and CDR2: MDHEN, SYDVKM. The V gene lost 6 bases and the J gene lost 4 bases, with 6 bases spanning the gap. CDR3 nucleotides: TGTGCCAGCAGCCAACGAGAGACCCAGTACTTC. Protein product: CASSQRETQYF.

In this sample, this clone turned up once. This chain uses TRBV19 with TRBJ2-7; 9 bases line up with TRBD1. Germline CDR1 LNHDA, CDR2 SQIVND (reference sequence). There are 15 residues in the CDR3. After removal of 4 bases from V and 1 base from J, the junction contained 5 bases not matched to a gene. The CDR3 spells CASSTGTGISYEQYF. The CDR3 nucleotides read TGTGCCAGTAGTACTGGGACAGGGATTTCCTACGAGCAGTACTTC.

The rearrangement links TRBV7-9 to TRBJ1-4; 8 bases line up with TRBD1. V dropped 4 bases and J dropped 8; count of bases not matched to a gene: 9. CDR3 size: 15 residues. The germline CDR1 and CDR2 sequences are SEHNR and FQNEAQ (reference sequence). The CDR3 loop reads CASSSFDRGGEKLFF. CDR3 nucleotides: TGTGCCAGCAGCTCCTTCGACAGGGGCGGGGAAAAACTGTTTTTT.

CDR3 loop: CASRTSAGQGTDTQYF. The DNA for the CDR3 is TGTGCCAGCAGGACGTCCGCGGGACAAGGCACAGATACGCAGTATTTT. The chain joins TRBV2 to TRBJ2-3; D tentatively reads TRBD1 or TRBD2 (6 bases each). The germline gives CDR1 SNHLY, CDR2 FYNNEI. V was pared by 6 bases and J by 1 base, with 17 bases between. This CDR3 comprises 16 residues. The entire variable domain, with the rest obtained from reference TRBV2 and TRBJ2-3, is as follows: EPEVTQTPSHQVTQMGQEVILRCVPISNHLYFYWYRQILGQKVEFLVSFYNNEISEKSEIFDDQFSVERPDGSNFTLKIRSTKLEDSAMYFCASRTSAGQGTDTQYFGPGTRLTVL.

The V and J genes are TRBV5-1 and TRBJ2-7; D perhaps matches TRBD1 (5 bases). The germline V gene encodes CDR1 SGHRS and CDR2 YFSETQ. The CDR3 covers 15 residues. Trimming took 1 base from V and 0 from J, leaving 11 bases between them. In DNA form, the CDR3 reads TGCGCCAGCAGCTTGCATAGCCAGGGCTCCTACGAGCAGTACTTC. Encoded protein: CASSLHSQGSYEQYF.

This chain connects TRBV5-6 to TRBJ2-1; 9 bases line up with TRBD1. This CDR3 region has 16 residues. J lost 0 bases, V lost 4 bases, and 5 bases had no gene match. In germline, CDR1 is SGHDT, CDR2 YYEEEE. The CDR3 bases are TGTGCCAGCAGCGGGATGACAGGGGGCTCCTACAATGAGCAGTTCTTC. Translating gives CASSGMTGGSYNEQFF.